These 20 T cell receptor beta chains share one sample of origin, sequenced in a study of breast tumors, draining lymph nodes, adjacent tissues. Samples came from axillary lymph nodes draining the breast cancer. From the multiplex PCR reads, TCRdb called clonotypes with MiXCR, one entry per CDR3 protein. The top ten clones hold under 2.5% of a sample with about 140,000 distinct CDR3 sequences, around a third of them seen once. The specimen sequenced was axillary lymph node tissue. The receptor set was obtained from a female donor with breast cancer. Some clones in this sample may be carry-over from other donors' samples.

This clonotype showed up many times. The chain links TRBV29-1 to TRBJ1-2, with a possible D match to TRBD1 (6 bases). Trimming removed 3 bases at V and 2 bases at J, with 19 bases between. CDR1 and CDR2 (germline): SQVTM, ANQGSEA. The CDR3 extends over 16 amino acids. The CDR3 nucleotides read TGCAGCGTTGAGGGGAGGGGGGCGATTACGAACTATGGCTACACCTTC. It specifies CSVEGRGAITNYGYTF.

Comment on this clonotype: A clone one base away is much larger, so this may be a read error. V usage is TRBV6-2 or TRBV6-3 and J usage is TRBJ2-1; TRBD1 aligns across 10 bases. Germline V lookup: CDR1 MNHEY, CDR2 SVGEGT. The CDR3 extends over 14 amino acids. Here the CDR3 reads CASSPRDRGNEQLF. The CDR3 nucleotides are TGTGCCAGCAGCCCCCGGGACAGGGGTAATGAGCAGCTCTTC.

This clonotype was seen many times. This sequence joins TRBV4-1 and TRBJ1-6; D is ambiguous. Trimming removed 4 bases from V and 6 bases from J, with 16 bases in between. This CDR3 spans 16 amino acids. Per germline, CDR1 MGHRA and CDR2 YSYEKL. The CDR3 DNA reads TGCGCCAGCAGCCTAAACGGGGAGCCTTTTAATTCACCCCTCCACTTT. As protein: CASSLNGEPFNSPLHF.

This clonotype appeared many times. This chain links TRBV5-8 with TRBJ1-6; D gene unclear. Germline assignment: CDR1 SGHTS and CDR2 YDEGEE. CDR3 length: 14 amino acids. V lost 1 base, J lost 7 bases, and 9 bases lay in between. Here the CDR3 reads CASSLREINSPLHF. In DNA form, the CDR3 reads TGTGCCAGCAGCTTGCGGGAGATAAATTCACCCCTCCACTTT. The whole variable domain, filled in from reference TRBV5-8 and TRBJ1-6, reads EAGVTQSPTHLIKTRGQQATLRCSPISGHTSVYWYQQALGLGLQFLLWYDEGEERNRGNFPPRFSGRQFPNYSSELNVNALELEDSALYLCASSLREINSPLHFGNGTRLTVT.

This clonotype was recorded many times. The chain is built from TRBV20-1 and TRBJ1-2, with unresolved D. Germline V gene lookup returns CDR1 DFQATT and CDR2 SNEGSKA (reference sequence). The V gene lost 4 bases and the J gene lost 0 bases, with 18 bases spanning the gap. The CDR3 spans 16 residues. The CDR3 nucleotides read TGCAGTGCTAAGCAAAGTACCCGGTTGACTAACTATGGCTACACCTTC. Translating gives CSAKQSTRLTNYGYTF.

This clonotype was observed a handful of times. The chain employs TRBV27 and TRBJ1-2; 7 positions agree with TRBD1. CDR1 MNHEY and CDR2 SMNVEV come from the germline V gene (reference sequence). V lost 6 bases to trimming and J lost 5 bases; unmatched junction nucleotides: 12. This CDR3 comprises 15 residues. In DNA form, the CDR3 reads TGTGCCAGCAGCCCAACAGACAGGGAATGGTATGGCTACACCTTC. Translation: CASSPTDREWYGYTF.

This clonotype was detected many times. The CDR3 sequence: CASSLGLRENQPQHF. The CDR3 nucleotides are TGTGCCAGCAGCTTAGGTCTTCGGGAAAATCAGCCCCAGCATTTT. The chain recombines TRBV7-2 with TRBJ1-5, with no clear D. Trimming pared 1 base from V and 4 bases from J, leaving 11 bases between. Germline loops: CDR1 SGHTA, CDR2 FQGNSA. This CDR3 comprises 15 residues.

This clonotype has ten or more counts. This may arise from a read error, as a much more abundant clone is one base away. V is TRBV7-3 and J is TRBJ2-7; 8 bases align to TRBD1. The CDR3 loop spans 15 amino acids. Per germline, CDR1 SGHTA and CDR2 FQGTGA. The CDR3 loop reads CASSNWDRSVYEQHF. Here the CDR3 DNA reads TGTGCCAGCAGCAATTGGGACAGGTCTGTCTACGAGCAGCACTTC.

This clonotype has a count of ten or more. This sequence joins TRBV19 and TRBJ2-3, with 8 positions matching TRBD1. Germline trimming cut 4 bases from V and 3 bases from J; bases unmatched to any gene: 9. The CDR3 runs to 16 residues. CDR1 is LNHDA, CDR2 SQIVND, per germline (reference sequence). The CDR3 reads CASSSIDRGRTDTQYF. In DNA, the CDR3 is TGTGCCAGTAGTAGCATAGACAGGGGCAGAACAGATACGCAGTATTTT.

This clonotype was recorded many times. This sequence joins TRBV5-1 and TRBJ2-7, with 10 bases identical to TRBD1. The CDR3 loop spans 14 amino acids. The V segment lost 6 bases and the J segment 2 bases; nucleotides outside the gene matches: 5. Germline V gene data show CDR1 as SGHRS and CDR2 as YFSETQ. The CDR3 bases are TGCGCCAGCACCGGACAGGGGGGGACCTACGAGCAGTACTTC. Translation: CASTGQGGTYEQYF.

As regards this clonotype: A junction boundary mismatches the germline segment, possibly from a read error. The chain uses TRBV5-1 and TRBJ2-3, with 12 bases aligning to TRBD2. The CDR3 spans 14 residues. Per germline, CDR1 SGHRS and CDR2 YFSETQ. CDR3 sequence: CARPTSGSRDTQYF. CDR3 DNA: TGCGCCAGACCGACTAGCGGGAGCAGAGATACGCAGTATTTT.

This chain links TRBV7-2 with TRBJ2-3; the match to TRBD2 covers 13 bases. Trimming removed 5 bases from V and 2 bases from J; junction bases left unmatched: 7. The CDR3 totals 17 residues. The germline V gene has CDR1 SGHTA and CDR2 FQGNSA. The CDR3 is CASSIRLAGGNTDTQYF. DNA of the CDR3: TGTGCCAGCAGCATTCGACTAGCGGGGGGTAACACAGATACGCAGTATTTT.

This clonotype was observed many times. This chain joins TRBV15 and TRBJ2-5; no firm D call. The CDR3 totals 14 residues. V was pared by 3 bases and J by 4 bases, with 12 bases between. Germline CDR1 reads LNHNV; CDR2 reads YYDKDF (reference sequence). CDR3 protein: CATSRDLAPETQYF. As DNA, the CDR3 is TGTGCCACCAGCAGGGACCTGGCGCCAGAGACCCAGTACTTC.

V usage is TRBV4-1 and J usage is TRBJ2-2, with TRBD1 matching over 8 bases. The CDR3 has 16 residues. With V trimmed by 5 bases and J by 1 base, 6 bases remained unmatched. Per germline, CDR1 MGHRA and CDR2 YSYEKL. Here the CDR3 DNA reads TGCGCCAGCAGCTCCTCCGGGACAGGGAACACCGGGGAGCTGTTTTTT. It encodes CASSSSGTGNTGELFF.

Here the CDR3 DNA reads TGTGCCACCAGTGATATCCAAGAGACCCAGTACTTC. Translation gives CATSDIQETQYF. The chain uses TRBV24-1 and TRBJ2-5; D not certain. CDR1 and CDR2 from the germline V gene are KGHDR and SFDVKD. Trimming removed 3 bases at V and 1 base at J, with 2 bases between. This CDR3 has 12 residues.

The chain recombines TRBV11-2 with TRBJ2-5; D perhaps matches TRBD2 (5 bases). CDR1 is SGHAT and CDR2 is FQNNGV in the germline V gene. This CDR3 has 14 residues. The V gene lost 3 bases and the J gene lost 1 base, with 9 bases spanning the gap. In DNA form, the CDR3 reads TGTGCCAGCAGCTTCGGACTCTTCCAAGAGACCCAGTACTTC. Translating it yields CASSFGLFQETQYF.

The chain couples TRBV6-2 or TRBV6-3 to TRBJ1-1; possible D gene TRBD1, 5 bases. The CDR3 runs 13 residues. V lost 7 bases to trimming and J lost 6 bases, with 15 bases between them. Germline CDR1 is MNHEY and CDR2 is SVGEGT. CDR3 residues: CASTPGGRAEAFF. The CDR3 bases are TGTGCCAGCACCCCCGGGGGTAGGGCTGAAGCTTTCTTT.

The chain has TRBV3-1 and TRBJ2-1, with 9 nucleotides matching TRBD2. The CDR3 sequence is 15 residues long. Germline values: CDR1 LGHDT, CDR2 YNNKEL (reference sequence). The junction had 11 bases not matched to a gene; V was cut back by 6 bases and J by 8 bases. The CDR3 loop reads CASRVGGGALYEQFF. The DNA of the CDR3 is TGTGCCAGCAGGGTGGGCGGGGGGGCCCTCTATGAGCAGTTCTTC.

As to this clonotype: This CDR3 is missing its conserved last phenylalanine or tryptophan, likely due to a read error. No DNA is shown, since the ends of the CDR3 on it are uncertain; the CDR3 is the one TCRdb lists. This chain connects TRBV9 to TRBJ2-5; no check of the table's D call, TRBD1, against the DNA was made. The CDR3 is 12 amino acids in total, end residues counted. Germline CDR1 SGDLS, CDR2 YYNGEE. CDR3 in amino acids: CASMGGSSANTI.

This chain links TRBV15 with TRBJ1-2, with TRBD1 as a possible D gene (6 bases). Trimming removed 1 base at V and 7 bases at J, with 10 bases between. The CDR3 has 13 residues. Germline lookup yields CDR1 LNHNV and CDR2 YYDKDF (reference sequence). The CDR3 coding sequence is TGTGCCACCAGCAGAGGGCGGGGGCTTGGCTACACCTTC. Translating gives CATSRGRGLGYTF.